This TCR beta chain is from a study of memory CD4+ T cells and cytomegalovirus serostatus. Study summary: This sample comes from healthy Belgian adults, several CMV seropositive, about 25 seronegative. Study conclusions and caveats: CD4+ memory repertoires contained 67 of 164 reported CMV TCRbeta sequences. The CMV-associated TCR signature appears largely within the CD4+ memory repertoire.

With regard to this clone: Its target is unknown.

Single viable CD3+CD4+CD8-CD45RO+ cells were sorted as the memory CD4+ T cells. Serum IgG to CMV pp150, pp28, p38 and p52 defined serostatus. V was pared by 1 base and J by 1 base, with 15 bases between. This CDR3 is 16 amino acids long. Germline loops: CDR1 SGHDT, CDR2 YYEEEE. Assay: immunoSEQ multiplex PCR; the TCRdb copy retains only in-frame clones and omits some. Here the sample spans some 46,000 clones, roughly three quarters being singletons. This rearrangement joins TRBV5-6 to TRBJ2-7, with D tentatively TRBD1 (7 bases). Sequences were obtained from memory CD4+ T cells from blood. The sequence derives from an adult in good health and CMV-seronegative. This CDR3 reads CASSLIVQGTSYEQYF. The CDR3 DNA reads as TGTGCCAGCAGCTTGATCGTACAGGGGACTTCCTACGAGCAGTACTTC. Drawing the rest from reference TRBV5-6 and TRBJ2-7, the complete variable domain is DAGVTQSPTHLIKTRGQQVTLRCSPKSGHDTVSWYQQALGQGPQFIFQYYEEEERQRGNFPDRFSGHQFPNYSSELNVNALLLGDSALYLCASSLIVQGTSYEQYFGPGTRLTVT.